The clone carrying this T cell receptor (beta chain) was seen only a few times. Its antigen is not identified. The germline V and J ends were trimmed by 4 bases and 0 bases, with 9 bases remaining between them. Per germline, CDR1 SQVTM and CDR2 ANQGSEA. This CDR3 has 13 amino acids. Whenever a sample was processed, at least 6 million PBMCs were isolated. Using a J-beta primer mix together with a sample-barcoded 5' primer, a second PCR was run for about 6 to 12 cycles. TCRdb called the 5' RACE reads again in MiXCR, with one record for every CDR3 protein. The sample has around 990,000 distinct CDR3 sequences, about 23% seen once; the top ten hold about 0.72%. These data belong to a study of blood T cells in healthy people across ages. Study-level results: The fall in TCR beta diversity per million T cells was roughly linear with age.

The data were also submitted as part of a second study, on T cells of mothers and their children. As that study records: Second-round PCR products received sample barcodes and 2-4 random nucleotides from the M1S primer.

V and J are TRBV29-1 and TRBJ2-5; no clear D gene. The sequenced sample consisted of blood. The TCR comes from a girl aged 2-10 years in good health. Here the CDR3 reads CSVGYPYQETQYF. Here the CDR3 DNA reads TGCAGCGTTGGTTACCCCTACCAAGAGACCCAGTACTTC.